This T cell receptor beta chain was documented in a study of cytomegalovirus exposure and HLA in healthy donors. To note about this clone: As yet, its antigen is unknown.

Germline assignment: CDR1 MNHEY and CDR2 SMNVEV (reference sequence). V was clipped by 3 bases and J by 4 bases; unmatched bases: 1. The CDR3 totals 14 residues. General study results and limits: Reports indicate that TCR beta sequences accurately predicted the HLA-A and HLA-B alleles of most subjects.

It was healthy bone marrow donors who served as donors. Amplification used 60 Vbeta primers and 13 Jbeta primers. Assay used: immunoSEQ multiplex PCR; TCRdb lists only in-frame clones, some missing. This sample has around 30,000 clones, with less than 70% found just once. The rearrangement joins TRBV27 to TRBJ2-2; 8 bases agree with TRBD1. The sequenced material came from PBMCs. The clonotype originates from a male donor in good health and CMV-seropositive. The CDR3 DNA is TGTGCCAGCAGTTTCGACAGGGGCACCGGGGAGCTGTTTTTT. Protein sequence: CASSFDRGTGELFF.